Described below is a single T cell receptor beta chain sequence and its context. Its antigen remains unidentified. Per germline, CDR1 MNHGY and CDR2 SVAAGI. This CDR3 region has 14 residues. Trimming shortened V by 3 bases and J by 0 bases, and 6 bases separated the two germline ends. These data originate in a study of regulatory and conventional T cells in RAG deficiency. Regulatory T cells were sorted from blood as CD4+ CD25-high CD127-low cells. Study results and caveats: Compared with controls, unique Treg TCR beta sequences dropped about 110-fold in Omenn syndrome and CID/AS. Shannon entropy was markedly lower and Simpson indices higher in RAG-deficient patients than control T-cell subsets. Omenn CD25-high CD127-low cells may be activated cells, not true Tregs.

Method: immunoSEQ multiplex PCR; TCRdb's copy keeps in-frame clones and lacks some. The data show about 200 clones, with roughly 88% seen just once and about 16% held by the top ten. The source of this sequence is a human donor with RAG deficiency presenting as combined immunodeficiency. Sequences were obtained from Tregs sorted from blood. V is TRBV6-9 and J is TRBJ1-5; D gene unclear. In DNA form, the CDR3 reads TGTGCCAGCAGTTACACGGCTAGCAATCAGCCCCAGCATTTT. Translation gives CASSYTASNQPQHF.